This T cell receptor beta chain was captured by sequencing in a study of T cell responses to AZD1222 COVID-19 vaccine. Study observations and caveats: At baseline, just a handful of AZD1222 recipients tested seropositive. Close to half of spike-specific TCRs reportedly recognize unmutated variant regions. Repertoire sampling occurred only after the peak T cell response.

TCRdb keeps only in-frame clones here, not all; method: immunoSEQ multiplex PCR. Of approximately 120,000 clones listed, roughly nine tenths are singletons. Germline V CDR1 and CDR2: MGHRA, YSYEKL. CDR3 size: 15 residues. The V end lost 2 bases, the J end lost 3 bases, and 14 bases lay between the germline ends. As concerns this clone: Its antigen is still unknown.

The V call is TRBV4-1, the J call TRBJ2-7; D perhaps matches TRBD2 (7 bases). This sequence was found in an adult in good health. The sample consisted of peripheral blood, taken on day 0 of AZD1222 vaccination. The CDR3 DNA reads as TGCGCCAGCAGCCAACAAAGGGGAGGGGGCTACGAGCAGTACTTC. Its protein product is CASSQQRGGGYEQYF.